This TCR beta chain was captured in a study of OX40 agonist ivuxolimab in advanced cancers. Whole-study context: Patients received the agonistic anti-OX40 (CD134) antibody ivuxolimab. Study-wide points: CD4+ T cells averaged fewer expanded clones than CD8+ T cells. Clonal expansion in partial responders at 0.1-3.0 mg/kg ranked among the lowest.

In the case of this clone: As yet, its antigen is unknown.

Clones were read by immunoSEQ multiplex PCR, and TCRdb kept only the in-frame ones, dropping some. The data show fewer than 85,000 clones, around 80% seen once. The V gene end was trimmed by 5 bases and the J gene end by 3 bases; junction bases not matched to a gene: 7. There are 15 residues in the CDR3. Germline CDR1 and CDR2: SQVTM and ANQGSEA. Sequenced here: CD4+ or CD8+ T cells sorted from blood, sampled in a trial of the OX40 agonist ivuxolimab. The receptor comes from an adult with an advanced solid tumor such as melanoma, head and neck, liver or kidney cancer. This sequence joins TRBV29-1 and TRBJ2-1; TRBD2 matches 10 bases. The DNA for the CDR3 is TGCAGCGTTAACATAGCGGGAGGCCTCTACAATGAGCAGTTCTTC. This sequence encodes CSVNIAGGLYNEQFF.